Following are 20 T cell receptor beta chains from one sample sequenced in a study of blood T cell repertoires in COVID-19. This table comes from immunoSEQ multiplex PCR, and its TCRdb copy is limited to in-frame clones, with some not included. The sample lists tens of thousands of clones, about four fifths seen once, with 15% to 20% in the top ten. The specimen sequenced was peripheral blood. These receptors were taken from an older woman with acute or convalescent COVID-19.

J is TRBJ1-2 and V is TRBV5-6, with 7 positions matching TRBD1. CDR1 and CDR2 (germline): SGHDT, YYEEEE. V was clipped by 1 base and J by 4 bases; unmatched bases: 16. This CDR3 contains 18 residues. This CDR3 is CASSLPTRWTGKIYGYTF. CDR3 nucleotides: TGTGCCAGCAGCTTGCCCACACGGTGGACAGGAAAAATCTATGGCTACACCTTC.

The chain carries TRBV19 and TRBJ1-2; D is possibly TRBD1 (5 bases). Germline lookup yields CDR1 LNHDA and CDR2 SQIVND (reference sequence). Trimming took off 0 bases at V and 4 bases at J, with 12 bases between the two ends. CDR3 length: 15 residues. The CDR3 nucleotides read TGTGCCAGTAGTATAGATAAAGGGGTCCCCTATGGCTACACCTTC. Translation: CASSIDKGVPYGYTF. The full variable domain, with the rest looked up from reference TRBV19 and TRBJ1-2, is DGGITQSPKYLFRKEGQNVTLSCEQNLNHDAMYWYRQDPGQGLRLIYYSQIVNDFQKGDIAEGYSVSREKKESFPLTVTSAQKNPTAFYLCASSIDKGVPYGYTFGSGTRLTVV.

In nucleotides, the CDR3 is TGTGCCAGCAGCTTAATGGCGGGGGGTACCCCCTACGAGCAGTACTTC. Its translation: CASSLMAGGTPYEQYF. The gene calls are TRBV7-2 and TRBJ2-7, with 8 positions matching TRBD2. V trimming: 2 bases; J trimming: 2 bases; junction bases outside the gene matches: 8. Germline V lookup: CDR1 SGHTA, CDR2 FQGNSA. The CDR3 is made up of 16 amino acids.

The J gene is TRBJ1-2, the V gene TRBV10-3; TRBD1 might be the D (5 bases). Per germline, CDR1 ENHRY and CDR2 SYGVKD. This CDR3 contains 17 residues. The germline V and J ends were trimmed by 0 bases and 6 bases, with 20 bases remaining between them. In DNA form, the CDR3 reads TGTGCCATCAGTGAGTCGTACTTGCAGGGAGGCCGGGATGGCTACACCTTC. It encodes CAISESYLQGGRDGYTF.

The chain links TRBV6-2 or TRBV6-3 to TRBJ2-4; 7 bases map to TRBD1. Germline V gene lookup returns CDR1 MNHEY and CDR2 SVGEGT. V lost 5 bases and J lost 5; bases outside the gene matches: 9. This CDR3 contains 15 residues. The CDR3 region has the DNA TGTGCCAGCAGTAAACTCTGGACAGGAGAAAACATTCAGTACTTC. Amino acids: CASSKLWTGENIQYF.

The genes are TRBV24-1 and TRBJ2-7, with 7 positions matching TRBD1. This CDR3 is 12 amino acids long. V lost 9 bases to trimming and J lost 3 bases; unmatched junction nucleotides: 4. CDR1 and CDR2 from the germline V gene are KGHDR and SFDVKD. The CDR3 bases are TGTGCCACCGAGGGACAGAACTACGAGCAGTACTTC. The encoded protein is CATEGQNYEQYF.

This clone appeared a few times. This chain uses TRBV14 with TRBJ2-2; 10 bases match TRBD1. This CDR3 has 15 residues. The V and J ends lost 4 bases and 4 bases, in that order; junction bases with no gene match: 3. CDR1 is SGHDN, CDR2 FVKESK, per germline. CDR3 residues: CASSRQGALTGELFF. The CDR3 DNA sequence: TGTGCCAGCAGCCGACAGGGGGCTCTCACCGGGGAGCTGTTTTTT.

The J gene is TRBJ2-1, the V gene TRBV29-1; 7 nucleotides line up with TRBD1. V trimming: 4 bases; J trimming: 5 bases; junction bases outside the gene matches: 8. The CDR3 consists of 14 residues. Germline lookup yields CDR1 SQVTM and CDR2 ANQGSEA. The CDR3 nucleotides are TGCAGCGTTGTAACCACAGGGGTCCACAATGAGCAGTTCTTC. Protein: CSVVTTGVHNEQFF.

This sequence joins TRBV27 and TRBJ1-6; D not resolved. Germline V gene sequence: CDR1 MNHEY, CDR2 SMNVEV (reference sequence). The CDR3 spans 13 residues. Trimming stripped 4 bases from V and 7 bases from J, with 8 bases between. CDR3 sequence (DNA): TGTGCCAGCAGTTCGGCCAGGAATTCACCCCTCCACTTT. This encodes CASSSARNSPLHF.

V and J are TRBV27 and TRBJ1-5; D call uncertain. Germline V lookup: CDR1 MNHEY, CDR2 SMNVEV (reference sequence). Between the trimmed V and J ends, which lost 6 bases and 1 base, there was a span of 10 bases. This CDR3 has 14 amino acids. The CDR3 nucleotides read TGTGCCAGCAGCCAAGCGCGAAGCAATCAGCCCCAGCATTTT. Amino acid sequence: CASSQARSNQPQHF.

The chain carries TRBV9 and TRBJ2-2; 7 bases align to TRBD1. V dropped 4 bases and J dropped 5; count of bases not matched to a gene: 8. The V gene's germline CDR1 is SGDLS and CDR2 YYNGEE. This CDR3 is built from 15 residues. CDR3 region: CASSRQGMVTGELFF. The CDR3 DNA reads TGTGCCAGCAGCAGACAGGGAATGGTGACCGGGGAGCTGTTTTTT. Filled out from reference TRBV9 and TRBJ2-2, the complete variable domain reads DSGVTQTPKHLITATGQRVTLRCSPRSGDLSVYWYQQSLDQGLQFLIQYYNGEERAKGNILERFSAQQFPDLHSELNLSSLELGDSALYFCASSRQGMVTGELFFGEGSRLTVL.

V gene TRBV6-2 or TRBV6-3 combines with J gene TRBJ1-1; D unresolved. V lost 5 bases and J lost 1, with 5 bases in between. The germline V gene has CDR1 MNHEY and CDR2 SVGEGT. This CDR3 region has 12 residues. CDR3 loop: CASSTPNTEAFF. In DNA form, the CDR3 reads TGTGCCAGCAGTACTCCGAACACTGAAGCTTTCTTT.

The chain recombines TRBV6-6 with TRBJ2-7; D is possibly TRBD1 (6 bases). This CDR3 region has 14 residues. CDR1 and CDR2 from the germline V gene are MNHNY and SVGAGI (reference sequence). The V gene lost 6 bases and the J gene lost 2 bases, with 14 bases spanning the gap. CDR3 bases: TGTGCCAGCAGCGCCTGGGACACGACCTACGAGCAGTACTTC. Protein product: CASSAWDTTYEQYF.

This chain joins TRBV7-2 and TRBJ2-1; 7 positions agree with TRBD1. With 1 base clipped from V and 12 bases from J, the junction kept 3 bases outside the gene matches. The CDR3 extends over 12 amino acids. From germline, CDR1 is SGHTA and CDR2 FQGNSA. The CDR3 DNA sequence: TGTGCCAGCAGCTTAGGGGACAGAGGGCAGTTCTTC. Translation gives CASSLGDRGQFF.

J is TRBJ1-6 and V is TRBV9; unclear D gene. Trimming left V 0 bases short and J 4 bases short, with 5 bases between. This CDR3 has 14 amino acids. CDR1 is SGDLS, CDR2 YYNGEE, per germline. The CDR3 bases are TGTGCCAGCAGCGTAGAGAGTTATAATTCACCCCTCCACTTT. This sequence encodes CASSVESYNSPLHF.

The genes are TRBV6-5 and TRBJ2-4; D is perhaps TRBD2 (5 bases). CDR3 length: 13 amino acids. Deletions cut 7 bases from V and 6 bases from J, with 13 bases between. Germline assignment: CDR1 MNHEY and CDR2 SVGAGI. CDR3 region: CASTPSGRNIQYF. The DNA of the CDR3 is TGTGCCAGCACCCCTAGTGGGAGAAACATTCAGTACTTC.

The chain combines TRBV4-2 with TRBJ2-7, with D tentatively TRBD1 (5 bases). V lost 0 bases and J lost 0, with 15 bases in between. The CDR3 sequence is 17 residues long. Germline values: CDR1 LGHNA, CDR2 YNFKEQ. DNA of the CDR3: TGTGCCAGCAGCCAAGAAGTAGCAGGGCGGACCTCCTACGAGCAGTACTTC. It yields the protein CASSQEVAGRTSYEQYF.

The chain is built from TRBV6-1 and TRBJ2-1; no firm D call. Germline CDR1 and CDR2: MNHNS and SASEGT. The CDR3 is 13 residues long. V shed 2 bases and J shed 7 bases, with 9 bases lying between them. The CDR3 bases are TGTGCCAGCAGTGAATACGCGATGAATGAGCAGTTCTTC. It encodes CASSEYAMNEQFF.

There are a few counts of this clone. The V and J genes are TRBV3-1 (or the pseudogene TRBV3-2) and TRBJ2-7; the match to TRBD1 covers 9 bases. Germline values: CDR1 LGHDT, CDR2 YNNKEL (reference sequence). The CDR3 contains 14 residues. V gave up 5 bases and J gave up 4 bases; unmatched junction bases: 6. CDR3 loop: CASSRTGASYEQYF. The CDR3 DNA is TGTGCCAGCAGCAGGACAGGGGCGTCATACGAGCAGTACTTC.

The chain's CDR3 is CASSEVRVYGYTF. The CDR3 coding sequence is TGTGCCAGCAGTGAGGTGAGAGTCTATGGCTACACCTTC. The chain links TRBV2 to TRBJ1-2; D remains unclear. This CDR3 region has 13 residues. Trimming removed 3 bases at V and 4 bases at J, with 9 bases between. CDR1 and CDR2 from the germline V gene are SNHLY and FYNNEI.